Sequencing of this T cell receptor beta chain was carried out in a study of shared clonotypes between healthy human individuals. There are 17 residues in the CDR3. The V gene's germline CDR1 is SGHTA and CDR2 FQGNSA. J was trimmed by 3 bases and V by 0 bases; bases with no gene match: 9. This clone was seen a handful of times. Clones were sequenced by immunoSEQ multiplex PCR, and TCRdb holds only the in-frame ones, with some missing. The table has around 1.1 million clones, more than 75% seen once; the top ten hold roughly 0.61%. Sequenced sample: memory CD4+ T cells from PBMCs. Subset reported: CD45RA-negative fraction. This TCR was recovered from a man younger than 35 in good health. Some clones in this sample may be carry-over from other donors' samples. The rearrangement uses TRBV7-2 and TRBJ2-7, with 9 bases lining up with TRBD1. The CDR3 DNA reads TGTGCCAGCAGCTTAGCCGGGGGTGGGACAGGGCTCTACGAGCAGTACTTC. It specifies CASSLAGGGTGLYEQYF.